The next 26 T cell receptor beta chains were all read from a single sample in a study of blood T cell repertoires in COVID-19. Only in-frame clones appear in the TCRdb table, and some are missing; sequencing was by immunoSEQ multiplex PCR. The sample records 100,000 to 150,000 clones, roughly 84% being singletons. Sequenced: peripheral blood. The receptor set was obtained from a woman in her 30s who had recovered from COVID-19.

This clone was seen just once. The J gene is TRBJ2-5, the V gene TRBV2; D may be TRBD2 (5 bases). Germline V gene data show CDR1 as SNHLY and CDR2 as FYNNEI. V dropped 3 bases and J dropped 2 bases, with 7 bases sitting between them. The length of the CDR3 is 13 residues. The DNA for the CDR3 is TGTGCCAGCAGTGAGGGCGGGCAAGAGACCCAGTACTTC. Protein sequence: CASSEGGQETQYF.

The chain employs TRBV5-4 and TRBJ1-1; D is unresolved. The CDR3 runs 20 residues. Germline V CDR1 and CDR2: SGHNT, YYREEE (reference sequence). Trimming removed 1 base from V and 1 base from J, with 26 bases in between. The CDR3 sequence is CASSLFSTFSQFGPNTEAFF. The CDR3 DNA reads TGTGCCAGCAGCTTGTTCAGTACCTTTTCCCAATTTGGGCCGAACACTGAAGCTTTCTTT.

CDR3 residues: CASSGGLAGAVDTQYF. The CDR3 nucleotides are TGTGCCAGCAGTGGAGGACTAGCGGGAGCCGTAGATACGCAGTATTTT. V gene TRBV6-1 combines with J gene TRBJ2-3, with 13 bases that match TRBD2. The CDR3 is made up of 16 amino acids. Germline loops: CDR1 MNHNS, CDR2 SASEGT. V trimming: 4 bases; J trimming: 5 bases; junction bases outside the gene matches: 6.

A single count supports this clone. V usage is TRBV29-1 and J usage is TRBJ1-3, with D uncertain. Germline-derived CDR1 and CDR2 are SQVTM and ANQGSEA. V was cut by 4 bases and J by 2 bases, with 9 bases left in between. The CDR3 consists of 13 residues. Written as DNA, the CDR3 is TGCAGCGTTGTATCACTAGCTGGAAACACCATATATTTT. Protein product: CSVVSLAGNTIYF.

The chain recombines TRBV4-2 with TRBJ2-1, with D perhaps TRBD1 (6 bases). Germline CDR1 reads LGHNA; CDR2 reads YNFKEQ. This CDR3 has 16 amino acids. Trimming removed 4 bases at V and 2 bases at J, with 15 bases between. CDR3 protein: CASSPEFRGTYNEQFF. The DNA for the CDR3 is TGTGCCAGCAGCCCCGAGTTCAGGGGCACCTACAATGAGCAGTTCTTC.

The gene calls are TRBV18 and TRBJ2-5; D call uncertain. V lost 2 bases and J 0 bases, leaving 13 bases between the germline ends. The CDR3 covers 16 residues. Germline values: CDR1 KGHSH, CDR2 LQKENI. The CDR3 DNA follows: TGTGCCAGCTCACCAGTAAGAGACTTTTACCAAGAGACCCAGTACTTC. Translating it yields CASSPVRDFYQETQYF.

The V call is TRBV2, the J call TRBJ2-2; 12 nucleotides align to TRBD1. The germline CDR1 and CDR2 sequences are SNHLY and FYNNEI. V gave up 5 bases and J gave up 7 bases; unmatched junction bases: 5. CDR3 length equals 15 residues. CDR3 sequence reads: CASSRDRGQGGELFF. The CDR3 DNA follows: TGTGCCAGCAGTCGGGACAGGGGGCAAGGCGGGGAGCTGTTTTTT. Full variable domain (missing parts from reference TRBV2 and TRBJ2-2): EPEVTQTPSHQVTQMGQEVILRCVPISNHLYFYWYRQILGQKVEFLVSFYNNEISEKSEIFDDQFSVERPDGSNFTLKIRSTKLEDSAMYFCASSRDRGQGGELFFGEGSRLTVL.

The chain recombines TRBV10-3 with TRBJ2-7; D is perhaps TRBD2 (5 bases). The germline V gene encodes CDR1 ENHRY and CDR2 SYGVKD. Trimming took off 10 bases at V and 1 base at J, with 23 bases between the two ends. This CDR3 comprises 16 residues. The CDR3 here is CATTTQGLAVSYEQYF. CDR3 sequence (DNA): TGTGCCACCACGACCCAAGGACTTGCAGTATCCTACGAGCAGTACTTC.

The chain links TRBV5-1 to TRBJ2-3; D call uncertain. V dropped 6 bases and J dropped 4 bases, with 6 bases sitting between them. Germline V gene sequence: CDR1 SGHRS, CDR2 YFSETQ. The CDR3 is made up of 11 amino acids. The CDR3 nucleotides are TGCGCCAGCATGGCGGCAGATACGCAGTATTTT. Protein sequence: CASMAADTQYF.

The chain is built from TRBV19 and TRBJ2-7, with D possibly being TRBD2 (6 bases). The CDR3 has 16 residues. V lost 3 bases, J lost 3 bases, and 18 bases lay in between. Germline CDR1 LNHDA, CDR2 SQIVND (reference sequence). CDR3 DNA: TGTGCCAGTAGTATCGGAATAGCGGATACCAACTACGAGCAGTACTTC. It is translated as CASSIGIADTNYEQYF. The full variable domain, completed using reference TRBV19 and TRBJ2-7, is DGGITQSPKYLFRKEGQNVTLSCEQNLNHDAMYWYRQDPGQGLRLIYYSQIVNDFQKGDIAEGYSVSREKKESFPLTVTSAQKNPTAFYLCASSIGIADTNYEQYFGPGTRLTVT.

J is TRBJ2-7 and V is TRBV30; D call uncertain. Germline CDR1 is GTSNPN and CDR2 is SVGIG (reference sequence). The V and J ends lost 5 bases and 3 bases respectively, with 8 bases between them. This CDR3 comprises 11 residues. DNA for the CDR3: TGTGCCTGGGACAATGGCTACGAGCAGTACTTC. Translated: CAWDNGYEQYF. Complete variable domain (other parts from reference TRBV30 and TRBJ2-7): SQTIHQWPATLVQPVGSPLSLECTVEGTSNPNLYWYRQAAGRGLQLLFYSVGIGQISSEVPQNLSASRPQDRQFILSSKKLLLSDSGFYLCAWDNGYEQYFGPGTRLTVT.

The chain combines TRBV19 with TRBJ1-5; 7 bases are a match to TRBD1. Trimming took 7 bases from V and 3 from J; bases not matched to a gene: 6. Per germline, CDR1 LNHDA and CDR2 SQIVND (reference sequence). The CDR3 contains 14 residues. Here the CDR3 DNA reads TGTGCCAGTACTCAAGGGACAGTCAATCAGCCCCAGCATTTT. It encodes CASTQGTVNQPQHF.

The chain has TRBV25-1 and TRBJ1-2, with unresolved D. This CDR3 has 13 residues. Deletions cut 1 base from V and 4 bases from J, with 7 bases between. Germline V lookup: CDR1 MGHDK, CDR2 SYGVNS. CDR3 bases: TGTGCCAGCAGTGAATTGGGCAGCTATGGCTACACCTTC. Protein: CASSELGSYGYTF.

This clone was detected a few times. The chain recombines TRBV4-2 with TRBJ1-4; the match to TRBD1 covers 9 bases. The length of the CDR3 is 14 residues. Germline CDR1 and CDR2: LGHNA and YNFKEQ. The J segment lost 7 bases and the V segment lost 6 bases, leaving 6 bases of the junction unmatched. CDR3: CASSPTTGGEKLFF. In nucleotides, the CDR3 is TGTGCCAGCAGTCCAACGACAGGGGGTGAAAAACTGTTTTTT.

This chain connects TRBV15 to TRBJ1-6, with 8 bases fitting TRBD1. V trimming: 3 bases; J trimming: 7 bases; junction bases outside the gene matches: 5. Germline V gene sequence: CDR1 LNHNV, CDR2 YYDKDF (reference sequence). The length of the CDR3 is 15 residues. The DNA for the CDR3 is TGTGCCACCAGCAGGACCCGGGACAGGAATTCACCCCTCCACTTT. This gives the protein CATSRTRDRNSPLHF.

The chain is built from TRBV2 and TRBJ1-1; D remains ambiguous. The CDR3 covers 11 residues. V dropped 4 bases and J dropped 8 bases, with 8 bases sitting between them. CDR1 is SNHLY and CDR2 is FYNNEI in the germline V gene. CDR3 bases: TGTGCCAGCAGTGGTCGGGGAGAAGCTTTCTTT. Protein: CASSGRGEAFF.

V gene TRBV14 combines with J gene TRBJ2-7; TRBD1 agrees at 7 bases. The CDR3 sequence is 15 residues long. Germline values: CDR1 SGHDN, CDR2 FVKESK. Germline trimming cut 4 bases from V and 3 bases from J; bases unmatched to any gene: 9. CDR3 sequence (DNA): TGTGCCAGCAGCCGCGGACAGGCGATTCGCTACGAGCAGTACTTC. Translated: CASSRGQAIRYEQYF.

The V gene is TRBV3-1 (or the pseudogene TRBV3-2), the J gene TRBJ1-2, with D possibly matching TRBD1 (5 bases). Germline CDR1 and CDR2: LGHDT and YNNKEL (reference sequence). Trimming took off 4 bases at V and 4 bases at J, with 13 bases between the two ends. CDR3 size: 14 residues. The CDR3 region is CASSRPGVVYGYTF. The CDR3 coding sequence is TGTGCCAGCAGCCGACCGGGGGTAGTCTATGGCTACACCTTC.

The chain links TRBV18 to TRBJ2-7; no firm D call. Trimming shortened V by 3 bases and J by 5 bases, and 11 bases separated the two germline ends. The CDR3 consists of 13 residues. Germline V gene sequence: CDR1 KGHSH, CDR2 LQKENI. In nucleotides, the CDR3 is TGTGCCAGCTCACCGAGCGTTGGCCACGAGCAGTACTTC. This codes for CASSPSVGHEQYF. The variable domain in full, with the rest retrieved from reference TRBV18 and TRBJ2-7, is NAGVMQNPRHLVRRRGQEARLRCSPMKGHSHVYWYRQLPEEGLKFMVYLQKENIIDESGMPKERFSAEFPKEGPSILRIQQVVRGDSAAYFCASSPSVGHEQYFGPGTRLTVT.

The chain joins TRBV5-1 to TRBJ2-3; D possibly corresponds to TRBD1 (5 bases). Per germline, CDR1 SGHRS and CDR2 YFSETQ. The V end lost 0 bases, the J end lost 2 bases, and 10 bases lay between the germline ends. CDR3 size: 15 residues. The CDR3 here is CASSLDRRYTDTQYF. As DNA, the CDR3 is TGCGCCAGCAGCTTGGACAGGAGATACACAGATACGCAGTATTTT.

V gene TRBV7-9 combines with J gene TRBJ2-5, with D tentatively TRBD2 (6 bases). Between the trimmed V and J ends, which lost 1 base and 2 bases, there was a span of 14 bases. This CDR3 spans 16 amino acids. From germline, CDR1 is SEHNR and CDR2 FQNEAQ (reference sequence). The CDR3 sequence is CASSLVPSAEQETQYF. CDR3 in DNA: TGTGCCAGCAGCTTAGTTCCTAGCGCGGAGCAAGAGACCCAGTACTTC.

The chain couples TRBV7-6 to TRBJ2-1; TRBD2 agrees at 10 bases. The CDR3 is made up of 15 amino acids. V gave up 5 bases and J gave up 4 bases; unmatched junction bases: 5. Germline values: CDR1 SGHVS, CDR2 FNYEAQ. This CDR3 is CASSQGLAQYNEQFF. DNA for the CDR3: TGTGCCAGCAGCCAGGGACTAGCGCAATACAATGAGCAGTTCTTC.

The chain couples TRBV19 to TRBJ1-4, with a tentative D call TRBD1 (5 bases). Germline values: CDR1 LNHDA, CDR2 SQIVND (reference sequence). This CDR3 has 14 residues. V was cut by 6 bases and J by 3 bases, with 11 bases left in between. The CDR3 DNA reads TGTGCCAGTAGCCCCCGGGGGGCTAATGAAAAACTGTTTTTT. It specifies CASSPRGANEKLFF.

The chain couples TRBV5-1 to TRBJ2-7, with 9 bases that match TRBD1. The ends lost 4 bases at V and 7 bases at J; junction bases unmatched: 12. The CDR3 contains 15 residues. Germline V gene sequence: CDR1 SGHRS, CDR2 YFSETQ. CDR3 DNA sequence: TGCGCCAGCAGCCCCAAACCGGGACAGGGTGAGGAGCAGTACTTC. The encoded protein is CASSPKPGQGEEQYF.

This sequence joins TRBV27 and TRBJ2-1; D possibly corresponds to TRBD1 (10 bases). This CDR3 has 15 residues. Trimming took off 6 bases at V and 7 bases at J, with 19 bases between the two ends. The germline V gene has CDR1 MNHEY and CDR2 SMNVEV (reference sequence). CDR3 amino acids: CASSSSGTGVNEQFF. The CDR3 DNA sequence: TGTGCCAGCAGCTCTAGCGGGACAGGGGTAAATGAGCAGTTCTTC.

The chain employs TRBV7-9 and TRBJ2-7; D remains unclear. The CDR3 consists of 14 residues. V was pared by 3 bases and J by 3 bases, with 12 bases between. The germline V gene has CDR1 SEHNR and CDR2 FQNEAQ (reference sequence). The CDR3 reads CASSFQLGHYEQYF. The CDR3 coding sequence is TGTGCCAGCAGCTTCCAACTGGGCCACTACGAGCAGTACTTC.